Shown below are 8 T cell receptor beta chains from a single sample sequenced in a study of multiple sclerosis patients with progressive multifocal leukoencephalopathy. The time point here: time of PML onset. Clones were read by immunoSEQ multiplex PCR, and TCRdb kept only the in-frame ones, dropping some. Seen here are approximately 29,000 clones, 75% to 90% observed once, and the top ten hold under 15%. The starting material was PBMCs, obtained from a patient treated with natalizumab. These receptors were taken from a woman aged 25-40 years with progressive multifocal leukoencephalopathy.

CDR3 DNA sequence: TGCGCCAGCAGCTTGTCGGCAGGGGATCAGCCCCAGCATTTT. It codes for CASSLSAGDQPQHF. The J gene is TRBJ1-5, the V gene TRBV5-1, with D possibly TRBD1 on 6 matching bases. Deletions cut 1 base from V and 5 bases from J, with 10 bases between. The CDR3 consists of 14 residues. Germline V lookup: CDR1 SGHRS, CDR2 YFSETQ.

V and J are TRBV6-1 and TRBJ2-7; perhaps D is TRBD1 or TRBD2 (5 bases each). From germline, CDR1 is MNHNS and CDR2 SASEGT. Trimming pared 7 bases from V and 3 bases from J, leaving 13 bases between. This CDR3 region has 13 residues. CDR3 in DNA: TGTGCCAGCACGTGGGGACCCGGCTACGAGCAGTACTTC. Protein product: CASTWGPGYEQYF.

The chain carries TRBV11-2 and TRBJ2-7; TRBD1 aligns across 8 bases. The CDR3 has 14 amino acids. J lost 5 bases, V lost 3 bases, and 6 bases had no gene match. CDR1 is SGHAT, CDR2 FQNNGV, per germline. The CDR3 DNA sequence: TGTGCCAGCAGCTTGGCAGGGGGCGTCAACGAGCAGTACTTC. This sequence encodes CASSLAGGVNEQYF.

The chain employs TRBV5-6 and TRBJ1-2; D call uncertain. The V end lost 0 bases, the J end lost 6 bases, and 12 bases lay between the germline ends. Germline loops: CDR1 SGHDT, CDR2 YYEEEE. CDR3 size: 14 residues. DNA of the CDR3: TGTGCCAGCAGCTTGGTCGCTCAGGCGGATGGCTACACCTTC. This encodes CASSLVAQADGYTF.

Turning to this clone: At one end the junction does not follow the germline gene, possibly because of a read error. The V call is TRBV30, the J call TRBJ1-1; D is unresolved. This CDR3 region has 14 residues. Per germline, CDR1 GTSNPN and CDR2 SVGIG (reference sequence). In nucleotides, the CDR3 is TGTACCTGGAGTGAGGACCTTTGGGGCACTGAAGCTTTCTTT. Translating gives CTWSEDLWGTEAFF.

V is TRBV15 and J is TRBJ2-3, with 9 bases fitting TRBD2. CDR3 length: 15 amino acids. After removal of 0 bases from V and 4 bases from J, the junction contained 2 bases not matched to a gene. The germline gives CDR1 LNHNV, CDR2 YYDKDF (reference sequence). The CDR3: CATSRDSGGADTQYF. In DNA, the CDR3 is TGTGCCACCAGCAGAGATAGCGGGGGAGCAGATACGCAGTATTTT.

Points on this clone: The conserved phenylalanine or tryptophan is not found at the CDR3 terminus, so this likely reflects a read error. The DNA is omitted, as the CDR3 cannot be located on it reliably, and the CDR3 follows TCRdb's listing. The rearrangement links TRBV27 to TRBJ2-3. The germline V gene encodes CDR1 MNHEY and CDR2 SMNVEV (reference sequence). The CDR3 has 8 residues if both end residues are counted. The chain's CDR3 is CASRTGLA.

This clone was detected once. The chain recombines TRBV2 with TRBJ2-5; a weak D match, TRBD1 (7 bases). Deletions cut 6 bases from V and 12 bases from J, with 14 bases between. CDR3 length equals 11 residues. In germline, CDR1 is SNHLY, CDR2 FYNNEI. CDR3: CASRQGDLKYF. The CDR3 DNA sequence: TGTGCCAGCAGGCAGGGGGACTTGAAGTACTTC.